One and the same sample provided the 15 T cell receptor beta chains below, sequenced in a study of blood T cell repertoires in COVID-19. Here immunoSEQ multiplex PCR was the method, and the copy in TCRdb shows in-frame clones only, minus some. The sample has about 220,000 clones, roughly 82% seen once. Specimen: peripheral blood. The receptors here all came from a man aged 45-65 years with active or convalescent COVID-19.

This sequence joins TRBV3-1 (or the pseudogene TRBV3-2) and TRBJ1-1; possible D gene TRBD1, 5 bases. Trimming cost V 3 bases and J 5 bases, with 10 bases left between them. The CDR3 extends over 13 amino acids. Germline CDR1 and CDR2: LGHDT and YNNKEL (reference sequence). CDR3: CASSQGLGTEAFF. The CDR3, as DNA: TGTGCCAGCAGCCAGGGGCTGGGTACTGAAGCTTTCTTT.

The V gene is TRBV7-2, the J gene TRBJ2-5; a weak D match, TRBD1 (6 bases). Trimming took 4 bases from V and 0 from J, leaving 12 bases between them. CDR3 size: 15 residues. The germline CDR1 and CDR2 sequences are SGHTA and FQGNSA. CDR3 in amino acids: CASSSRGSYQETQYF. The DNA for the CDR3 is TGTGCCAGCAGCTCCAGGGGCTCGTACCAAGAGACCCAGTACTTC.

The rearrangement uses TRBV5-4 and TRBJ2-4; perhaps TRBD2 as D (7 bases). Germline V gives CDR1 SGHNT, CDR2 YYREEE (reference sequence). The CDR3 spans 17 residues. V lost 1 base and J 8 bases, leaving 22 bases between the germline ends. As DNA, the CDR3 is TGTGCCAGCAGCTTGAGGGGGGGACCCATCAGTCGGGACATTCAGTACTTC. As protein: CASSLRGGPISRDIQYF. Using reference TRBV5-4 and TRBJ2-4 for the parts outside the CDR3, the full variable domain is ETGVTQSPTHLIKTRGQQVTLRCSSQSGHNTVSWYQQALGQGPQFIFQYYREEENGRGNFPPRFSGLQFPNYSSELNVNALELDDSALYLCASSLRGGPISRDIQYFGAGTRLSVL.

The V gene is TRBV19, the J gene TRBJ1-2; 7 nucleotides agree with TRBD1. The CDR3 length is 13 residues. Germline V CDR1 and CDR2: LNHDA, SQIVND (reference sequence). V was clipped by 5 bases and J by 3 bases; unmatched bases: 3. The CDR3: CASSFGQDYGYTF. CDR3 DNA: TGTGCCAGTAGTTTCGGACAGGACTATGGCTACACCTTC.

The chain links TRBV5-1 to TRBJ2-3, with D possibly being TRBD2 (6 bases). The CDR3 is 16 residues long. The germline gives CDR1 SGHRS, CDR2 YFSETQ. V lost 1 base and J 3 bases, leaving 15 bases between the germline ends. As DNA, the CDR3 is TGCGCCAGCAGCTTGTCCGGGGGAGGATTAACAGATACGCAGTATTTT. Translated, it gives CASSLSGGGLTDTQYF. The variable domain in full, completed from reference TRBV5-1 and TRBJ2-3, reads KAGVTQTPRYLIKTRGQQVTLSCSPISGHRSVSWYQQTPGQGLQFLFEYFSETQRNKGNFPGRFSGRQFSNSRSEMNVSTLELGDSALYLCASSLSGGGLTDTQYFGPGTRLTVL.

This sequence joins TRBV18 and TRBJ2-1; D is perhaps TRBD1 (6 bases). V was cut by 4 bases and J by 0 bases, with 10 bases left in between. Germline values: CDR1 KGHSH, CDR2 LQKENI. The CDR3 runs to 15 residues. CDR3 nucleotides: TGTGCCAGCTCACTACAGGGTAGCTCCTACAATGAGCAGTTCTTC. This sequence encodes CASSLQGSSYNEQFF.

J is TRBJ2-2 and V is TRBV7-7, with TRBD2 identical over 12 bases. CDR3 length: 16 residues. The V and J ends lost 1 base and 7 bases, in that order; junction bases with no gene match: 4. The germline V gene encodes CDR1 SSHAT and CDR2 FNYEAQ (reference sequence). CDR3 DNA sequence: TGTGCCAGCAGCTTAGGGACTAGCGGGATCAACGGGGAGCTGTTTTTT. This sequence encodes CASSLGTSGINGELFF.

This chain links TRBV4-3 with TRBJ1-3, with 10 bases that match TRBD1. Germline V CDR1 and CDR2: LGHNA, YSLEER. Trimming cost V 0 bases and J 8 bases; bases outside gene matches: 4. The CDR3 totals 15 residues. CDR3 DNA sequence: TGCGCCAGCAGCCAAGATTGGGGACAGGGGTACACCATATATTTT. This translates into CASSQDWGQGYTIYF.

The chain has TRBV28 and TRBJ1-1; D may be TRBD1 (5 bases). V was cut by 4 bases and J by 0 bases, with 9 bases left in between. The germline V gene encodes CDR1 MDHEN and CDR2 SYDVKM. CDR3 length: 14 residues. DNA of the CDR3: TGTGCCAGCAGTTCCCAGGGCTTGAACACTGAAGCTTTCTTT. Translating gives CASSSQGLNTEAFF. Combining the CDR3 with reference TRBV28 and TRBJ1-1 gives the whole variable domain DVKVTQSSRYLVKRTGEKVFLECVQDMDHENMFWYRQDPGLGLRLIYFSYDVKMKEKGDIPEGYSVSREKKERFSLILESASTNQTSMYLCASSSQGLNTEAFFGQGTRLTVV.

Here the CDR3 DNA reads TGCGCCAGCAGCTCCGGACAGGGCGTGACCACTGAAGCTTTCTTT. Translation gives CASSSGQGVTTEAFF. The chain couples TRBV5-1 to TRBJ1-1; TRBD1 matches 8 bases. Germline V gene lookup returns CDR1 SGHRS and CDR2 YFSETQ. J lost 4 bases, V lost 3 bases, and 8 bases had no gene match. The CDR3 loop spans 15 amino acids.

The V call is TRBV3-1 (or the pseudogene TRBV3-2), the J call TRBJ2-7; TRBD1 is a possible D gene (5 bases). Germline assignment: CDR1 LGHDT and CDR2 YNNKEL (reference sequence). CDR3 length: 13 residues. The V end was cut by 2 bases, the J end by 4 bases, with 9 bases between. The CDR3 spells CASSQNGAYEQYF. DNA of the CDR3: TGTGCCAGCAGCCAAAATGGGGCTTACGAGCAGTACTTC.

The chain combines TRBV2 with TRBJ2-7; 8 bases map to TRBD1. Germline values: CDR1 SNHLY, CDR2 FYNNEI. With 4 bases clipped from V and 0 bases from J, the junction kept 2 bases outside the gene matches. The CDR3 is made up of 14 amino acids. CDR3 region: CASSGTGSSYEQYF. The DNA for the CDR3 is TGTGCCAGCAGTGGGACAGGGAGCTCCTACGAGCAGTACTTC. Based on the CDR3 plus reference TRBV2 and TRBJ2-7, the full variable domain is EPEVTQTPSHQVTQMGQEVILRCVPISNHLYFYWYRQILGQKVEFLVSFYNNEISEKSEIFDDQFSVERPDGSNFTLKIRSTKLEDSAMYFCASSGTGSSYEQYFGPGTRLTVT.

The rearrangement joins TRBV5-1 to TRBJ1-4, with 9 bases that match TRBD1. Germline CDR1 SGHRS, CDR2 YFSETQ. CDR3 length: 16 amino acids. V trimming: 4 bases; J trimming: 7 bases; junction bases outside the gene matches: 11. The CDR3 reads CASSTGGGSGGEKLFF. The DNA for the CDR3 is TGCGCCAGCAGCACAGGGGGCGGGAGCGGGGGTGAAAAACTGTTTTTT.

The chain employs TRBV28 and TRBJ1-1; 7 positions agree with TRBD1. CDR3 length equals 14 residues. J lost 5 bases, V lost 4 bases, and 7 bases had no gene match. CDR1 and CDR2 from the germline V gene are MDHEN and SYDVKM. The CDR3 coding sequence is TGTGCCAGCAGTTCACAGGGGAGAGAGACTGAAGCTTTCTTT. Translated: CASSSQGRETEAFF.

The rearrangement uses TRBV5-3 and TRBJ1-1; TRBD1 is a possible D gene (6 bases). TRBV5-3 counts as an open reading frame of uncertain function. V was clipped by 4 bases and J by 6 bases, with 13 bases between them. The CDR3 is 13 residues long. CDR3 nucleotides: TGTGCCAGAAGCGGACGAACAGGGTCTGAAGCTTTCTTT. Translating gives CARSGRTGSEAFF.